This T cell receptor (beta chain) was profiled in a study of CD8 T cells in Susac syndrome. V was pared by 7 bases and J by 1 base, with 17 bases between. The CDR3 loop spans 15 amino acids. Germline V gives CDR1 MGHRA, CDR2 YSYEKL. CD8+ and CD4+ T cells from blood underwent TCR beta sequencing. Stable or active relapsing-remitting multiple sclerosis, untreated and meeting revised McDonald criteria, defined the controls. Negative isolation yielded CD8+ and CD4+ T cells; FACS enriched TEMRA cells. When the RNA was reverse transcribed, random hexamers were used with an input of roughly 0.45 to 1 ug. An immunoSEQ multiplex PCR amplified TCR beta CDR3 over 54 Vbeta and 13 Jbeta. A single record per CDR3 protein comes from TCRdb applying MiXCR to the immunoSEQ multiplex PCR reads. The sample contains 250,000 to 300,000 distinct CDR3 sequences, about 85% of which appear only once.

The chain employs TRBV4-1 and TRBJ2-7; a weak D match, TRBD2 (7 bases). Sequenced sample: CD8+ T cells from PBMCs. This receptor was identified in a human donor with multiple sclerosis. DNA for the CDR3: TGCGCCAGCAATCTAGCGGCCCAGGGGTCCTACGAGCAGTACTTC. This translates into CASNLAAQGSYEQYF.